This record looks at one TCR beta chain sequence and its context. The V end lost 1 base, the J end lost 4 bases, and 6 bases lay between the germline ends. The V gene's germline CDR1 is SGHDT and CDR2 YYEEEE. The CDR3 is 12 residues long. This entry is derived from a study of blood T cell repertoires in COVID-19. Study as a whole: COVID-19 samples collected from the United States, Italy and Spain covered acute and convalescent phases. PBMCs, B-cell-depleted T cells, or T cells were the source of the cDNA or gDNA that made up the material.

In the original analysis: Estimation of nucleated cell counts relied on the amplification of reference gene primers. The method was immunoSEQ multiplex PCR; TCRdb's version includes in-frame clones alone and lacks a portion of them. For V, J and clone size, that table is used; D and trimming come from the DNA. The sample holds 40,000 to 50,000 clones; about 81% are singletons and the top ten take 39%. The material sequenced was peripheral blood. This clonotype was obtained from a man aged 35 to 55 with active or convalescent COVID-19. The chain links TRBV5-6 to TRBJ2-7; maybe TRBD2 (5 bases). The CDR3 sequence is CASSLRGYEQYF. The CDR3 coding sequence is TGTGCCAGCAGCTTGAGAGGGTACGAGCAGTACTTC.